These T cell receptor beta chains were read from a single sample in a study of siplizumab effects on memory and regulatory T cells. Assay: immunoSEQ multiplex PCR; the TCRdb copy retains only in-frame clones and omits some. The repertoire holds about 120,000 clones, roughly 93% seen once, with approximately 0.17% in the top ten. The specimen sequenced was non-Treg CD4+ T cells sorted from blood. The receptors originated from a human donor in good health. CDR3s include the opening cysteine and the closing phenylalanine or tryptophan. The order of the fields is J gene, clone size, V gene, D gene, CDR3 protein, CDR3 DNA. A D gene is named only where the DNA matches it firmly. Some rows mark clone size as missing; the rest say once, few, many or name a class of expanded clone.

TRBJ1-2	few	TRBV19	-	CASSRQSYGYTF	TGTGCCAGTAGTCGGCAGTCCTATGGCTACACCTTC
TRBJ1-6	-	TRBV29-1	TRBD1	CSVKRDRDNSPLHF	TGCAGCGTGAAGCGGGACAGGGACAATTCACCCCTCCACTTT
TRBJ1-5	-	TRBV12-5	-	CASGRDMSNQPQHF	TGTGCTAGTGGTCGCGACATGAGCAATCAGCCCCAGCATTTT
TRBJ1-2	-	TRBV5-1	-	CASHQAGLNYGYTF	TGCGCCAGCCATCAAGCAGGGTTAAACTATGGCTACACCTTC
TRBJ1-1	-	TRBV18	TRBD1	CASSPQTGGEGWTEAFF	TGTGCCAGCTCACCCCAGACAGGGGGTGAAGGCTGGACTGAAGCTTTCTTT
TRBJ1-1	once	TRBV19	TRBD1	CASSQQGTEAFF	TGTGCCAGTAGTCAACAGGGGACTGAAGCTTTCTTT
TRBJ2-1	-	TRBV13	-	CASTEGLHSYNEQFF	TGTGCCAGCACCGAAGGACTTCACTCCTACAATGAGCAGTTCTTC
TRBJ2-2	-	TRBV11-2	-	CASSLAQGSTGELFF	TGTGCCAGCAGCTTAGCCCAGGGGAGCACCGGGGAGCTGTTTTTT
TRBJ2-5	-	TRBV7-3	-	CASSPRGRRGEETQYF	TGTGCCAGCAGCCCCAGGGGGCGGCGGGGGGAAGAGACCCAGTACTTC
TRBJ2-5	-	TRBV7-2	-	CASSLRQGSVETQYF	TGTGCCAGCAGCTTAAGGCAGGGGTCGGTAGAGACCCAGTACTTC
TRBJ2-2	-	TRBV4-2	TRBD2	CASSRRQLAGGPDTGELFF	TGTGCCAGCAGCCGTCGCCAACTAGCGGGGGGGCCAGACACCGGGGAGCTGTTTTTT
TRBJ1-2	-	TRBV28	-	CASSPGDSNYGYTF	TGTGCCAGCAGCCCGGGAGATTCGAACTATGGCTACACCTTC
TRBJ2-2	-	TRBV23-1	-	CASSQPSSRGFDAGELFF	TGCGCCAGCAGTCAACCCTCAAGTCGGGGGTTCGACGCCGGGGAGCTGTTTTTT
TRBJ1-2	-	TRBV6-5	-	CASSYRIQGLAGYTF	TGTGCCAGCAGTTATCGGATACAGGGTTTGGCTGGCTACACCTTC
TRBJ2-4	-	TRBV5-1	-	CASTQGLPSKNIQYF	TGCGCCAGCACCCAGGGGCTCCCCTCCAAAAACATTCAGTACTTC
TRBJ2-1	-	TRBV7-9	TRBD2	CASSLVAGTRNEQFF	TGTGCCAGCAGCTTAGTGGCCGGGACTAGAAATGAGCAGTTCTTC
TRBJ1-5	-	TRBV27	-	CASSLKASRYSNQPQHF	TGTGCCAGCAGTTTAAAGGCCAGCAGATATAGCAATCAGCCCCAGCATTTT
TRBJ1-2	-	TRBV19	-	CASSIGDRVGYTF	TGTGCCAGTAGTATTGGGGATCGCGTTGGCTACACCTTC
TRBJ2-1	-	TRBV5-1	TRBD2	CASSYIAGYNEQFF	TGCGCCAGCAGCTACATAGCGGGTTACAATGAGCAGTTCTTC
TRBJ2-4	-	TRBV9	-	CASSLQGNIQYF	TGTGCCAGCAGCTTACAGGGAAACATTCAGTACTTC
TRBJ2-4	-	TRBV7-3	-	CASSSEAREHENIQYF	TGTGCCAGCAGCTCCGAAGCGCGCGAGCATGAAAACATTCAGTACTTC
TRBJ2-1	-	TRBV6-6	TRBD2	CASSRRLAGGPSEQFF	TGTGCCAGCAGTCGCCGACTAGCGGGGGGGCCTAGTGAGCAGTTCTTC
TRBJ1-1	-	TRBV18	TRBD1	CASLGQLNTEAFF	TGTGCCAGCTTGGGACAGCTGAACACTGAAGCTTTCTTT
TRBJ1-3	-	TRBV6-7	TRBD1	CASSSGQGENTIYF	TGTGCCAGCAGTTCGGGACAGGGGGAAAACACCATATATTTT
TRBJ1-2	-	TRBV7-9	-	CASSLGRARGYTF	TGTGCCAGCAGCTTAGGGAGGGCTCGCGGCTACACCTTC
TRBJ2-3	-	TRBV2	TRBD2	CASSYSWTSGGISTDTQYF	TGTGCCAGCAGCTACTCCTGGACTAGCGGGGGAATTAGCACAGATACGCAGTATTTT
TRBJ1-4	-	TRBV27	TRBD1	CASSTRQGALEKLFF	TGTGCCAGCAGTACCAGACAGGGGGCCCTCGAAAAACTGTTTTTT
TRBJ1-3	-	TRBV12-5	-	CASGQGNSGNTIYF	TGTGCTAGTGGCCAGGGCAACTCTGGAAACACCATATATTTT
TRBJ2-7	-	TRBV11-1	-	CASSLAQGPYEQYF	TGTGCCAGCAGCTTAGCGCAGGGGCCCTACGAGCAGTACTTC
TRBJ2-1	-	TRBV5-1	TRBD1	CASSLADRGQNEQFF	TGCGCCAGCAGCTTGGCCGACAGGGGGCAAAATGAGCAGTTCTTC
TRBJ1-2	-	TRBV25-1	-	CASEDSNYGYTF	TGTGCCAGCGAGGACAGCAACTATGGCTACACCTTC
TRBJ2-1	-	TRBV19	-	CARQGCNEQFF	TGTGCCAGACAGGGTTGCAATGAGCAGTTCTTC
TRBJ1-4	-	TRBV15	-	CATSGTRGGAEKLFF	TGTGCCACCAGCGGAACGAGGGGGGGTGCTGAAAAACTGTTTTTT
TRBJ1-6	-	TRBV29-1	-	CSVGGTNNSPLHF	TGCAGCGTTGGAGGAACGAATAATTCACCCCTCCACTTT
TRBJ1-1	few	TRBV9	-	CASSPRAADTEAFF	TGTGCCAGCAGCCCCCGGGCGGCAGACACTGAAGCTTTCTTT
TRBJ1-1	-	TRBV14	-	CASSQEWNTEAFF	TGTGCCAGCAGCCAAGAGTGGAACACTGAAGCTTTCTTT
TRBJ2-7	-	TRBV10-3	-	CAISGTVSFGEQYF	TGTGCCATCAGTGGTACCGTGTCTTTTGGCGAGCAGTACTTC
TRBJ1-5	-	TRBV5-6	-	CASSFGGPTNQPQHF	TGTGCCAGCAGCTTTGGGGGTCCCACTAATCAGCCCCAGCATTTT
TRBJ2-3	-	TRBV6-5	-	CASSRGPPADTQYF	TGTGCCAGCAGCCGCGGCCCTCCGGCGGATACGCAGTATTTT
TRBJ1-2	-	TRBV19	TRBD1	CASKTRTGSPGYTF	TGTGCCAGTAAAACCCGGACAGGCTCGCCTGGCTACACCTTC
TRBJ2-4	-	TRBV15	-	CATSRVIAKNIQYF	TGTGCCACCAGCAGAGTGATAGCCAAAAACATTCAGTACTTC
TRBJ1-2	-	TRBV7-6	-	CASSQDERGYGYTF	TGTGCCAGCAGCCAGGACGAAAGAGGCTATGGCTACACCTTC
TRBJ2-2	-	TRBV28	TRBD2	CASSFQRGGSNTGELFF	TGTGCCAGCAGTTTTCAGCGGGGGGGATCGAACACCGGGGAGCTGTTTTTT
TRBJ2-1	-	TRBV18	TRBD2	CASSRLAGGSYNEQFF	TGTGCCAGCTCACGGCTAGCGGGGGGCTCCTACAATGAGCAGTTCTTC
TRBJ2-1	-	TRBV12-5	-	CASGLGSERYNEQFF	TGTGCTAGTGGTTTGGGGAGCGAGAGATACAATGAGCAGTTCTTC
TRBJ1-2	-	TRBV29-1	-	CSVTPSGNYGYTF	TGCAGCGTTACTCCCTCGGGTAACTATGGCTACACCTTC
TRBJ2-7	-	TRBV6-5	TRBD2	CASSYTLAGTYEQYF	TGTGCCAGCAGTTATACCCTAGCGGGTACCTACGAGCAGTACTTC
TRBJ1-2	-	TRBV29-1	-	CSVEDAYGYTF	TGCAGCGTGGAGGACGCATATGGCTACACCTTC
TRBJ2-7	-	TRBV10-3	TRBD1	CAISESGQPGSYEQYF	TGTGCCATCAGTGAGTCGGGACAGCCCGGATCCTACGAGCAGTACTTC
TRBJ1-1	-	TRBV18	-	CASSPPETGMAEAFF	TGTGCCAGCTCACCACCCGAAACAGGAATGGCTGAAGCTTTCTTT
TRBJ1-1	-	TRBV2	-	CASSDENMNTEAFF	TGTGCCAGCAGTGATGAAAATATGAACACTGAAGCTTTCTTT
TRBJ2-6	-	TRBV5-1	-	CANREGRSGANVLTF	TGCGCCAACAGAGAAGGTCGCTCTGGGGCCAACGTCCTGACTTTC
TRBJ2-5	-	TRBV14	-	CASSQDTRGTQYF	TGTGCCAGCAGCCAAGATACGCGCGGGACCCAGTACTTC
TRBJ1-5	-	TRBV11-2	-	CASSLADGNSNQPQHF	TGTGCCAGCAGCTTAGCGGACGGTAATAGCAATCAGCCCCAGCATTTT
TRBJ1-3	-	TRBV7-6	-	CASSPQESGNTIYF	TGTGCCAGCAGTCCTCAGGAATCTGGAAACACCATATATTTT
TRBJ1-2	-	TRBV7-6	-	CASSLGDYGYTF	TGTGCCAGCAGCTTAGGAGACTATGGCTACACCTTC
TRBJ2-5	-	TRBV23-1	TRBD1	CASSLPTGGDETQYF	TGCGCCAGCAGTCTGCCGACAGGGGGTGATGAGACCCAGTACTTC
TRBJ1-5	once	TRBV18	-	CASSPQGASLVPQHF	TGTGCCAGCTCACCACAAGGGGCCTCCCTTGTGCCCCAGCATTTT
TRBJ2-7	-	TRBV4-3	TRBD2	CASSQDYGGLGRHEQYF	TGCGCCAGCAGCCAAGATTATGGAGGACTAGGGCGCCACGAGCAGTACTTC